A selection of T cell receptor beta chains follows, all from one sample in a study of Ad26.COV2.S vaccination and SARS-CoV-2 variants. This table comes from immunoSEQ multiplex PCR, and its TCRdb copy is limited to in-frame clones, with some not included. The table shows fewer than 300,000 clones, with about 89% occurring only once. The sequencing used peripheral blood, collected in a trial of Ad26.COV2.S vaccine versus placebo. All receptors come from a person aged 18-65 years who received the Ad26.COV2.S COVID-19 vaccine or a placebo. Each CDR3 is given with its conserved first and last residue. The order of the fields is clone size, J gene, D gene, V gene, CDR3 DNA, CDR3 protein. A D gene is named only where the DNA matches it firmly. Size is omitted from some rows. Given values are once, few, many or a class for expanded clones.

>-|TRBJ1-1|-|TRBV7-9
TGTGCCAGCAGCATTTATCCGAACACTGAAGCTTTCTTT
CASSIYPNTEAFF
>-|TRBJ2-5|TRBD2|TRBV25-1
TGTGCCAGCAGTGAAGGGCGACTAGCGGGAGGAGGCGAGACCCAGTACTTC
CASSEGRLAGGGETQYF
>-|TRBJ1-5|-|TRBV3-1/TRBV3-2
TGTGCCAGCAGCCACGGCGGGCAGGGAGCTCAGCCCCAGCATTTT
CASSHGGQGAQPQHF
>few|TRBJ1-5|-|TRBV5-1
TGCGCCAGCAGCTTGGAAGGGGTTAGCAATCAGCCCCAGCATTTT
CASSLEGVSNQPQHF
>once|TRBJ2-3|TRBD2|TRBV5-1
TGCGCCAGCAGCTTGGCCCGATCTAGCGGGAGGGCCAAGGATACGCAGTATTTT
CASSLARSSGRAKDTQYF
>-|TRBJ1-2|-|TRBV4-1
TGCGCCAGCAGCCAAGATGGATCCGGGGATTTTCACTATGGCTACACCTTC
CASSQDGSGDFHYGYTF
>once|TRBJ2-7|TRBD1|TRBV27
TGTGCCAGCAGCAGTACAGGGGACAGGGCGGCCGAGCAGTACTTC
CASSSTGDRAAEQYF
>-|TRBJ1-5|TRBD1|TRBV27
TGTGCCAGCAGCCCCCACCTAGCCGGCTCTTGGACAGGGGGTAGCAATCAGCCCCAGCATTTT
CASSPHLAGSWTGGSNQPQHF
>-|TRBJ2-3|-|TRBV6-6
TGTGCCAGCAGTCCCCCTGGGGGGGCGAGAACAGATACGCAGTATTTT
CASSPPGGARTDTQYF
>-|TRBJ1-2|TRBD1|TRBV5-4
TGTGCCAGCAGCTTGAGGACAGGGTTTTGGGGCTACACCTTC
CASSLRTGFWGYTF
>-|TRBJ2-1|TRBD1|TRBV7-8
TGTGCCAGCAGCCCTCAGGGGGTCGGCTCCAATGAGCAGTTCTTC
CASSPQGVGSNEQFF
>-|TRBJ2-7|TRBD2|TRBV12-5
TGTGCTAGTGGTTTTCCAGGGACTAGCACGGACGAGCAGTACTTC
CASGFPGTSTDEQYF
>-|TRBJ1-5|-|TRBV12-5
TGTGCTAGTGGTTTGGCCGGGGTTTCCCAGCATTTT
CASGLAGVSQHF
>-|TRBJ1-1|TRBD1|TRBV10-2
TGCGCCAGCAGCTGGACAGGGGCCACGAACACTGAAGCTTTCTTT
CASSWTGATNTEAFF
>-|TRBJ1-1|TRBD1|TRBV4-2
TGTGCCAGCAGCCAGGGCGGACAGGGTGGGAACACTGAAGCTTTCTTT
CASSQGGQGGNTEAFF
>-|TRBJ2-5|-|TRBV6-5
TGTGCCAGCAGGGGGGTCCAAGAGACCCAGTACTTC
CASRGVQETQYF
>-|TRBJ1-2|-|TRBV3-1/TRBV3-2
TGTGCCAGCAGCCAAGCTGAGACTTATGGCTACACCTTC
CASSQAETYGYTF
>-|TRBJ2-3|TRBD1|TRBV5-8
TGTGCCAGCAGCTCGGGACAGGGAGAGGGTACGCAGTATTTT
CASSSGQGEGTQYF
>-|TRBJ2-1|-|TRBV6-5
TGTGCCAGCAGTTACTCGGATGAGCAGTTCTTC
CASSYSDEQFF
>-|TRBJ2-1|TRBD2|TRBV18
TGTGCCAGCTCACCACTGCCTAGCGGGAACAATGAGCAGTTCTTC
CASSPLPSGNNEQFF
>-|TRBJ2-7|-|TRBV11-2
TGTGCCAGCAGCCTTGGATCGACCGGCGAGCAGTACTTC
CASSLGSTGEQYF
>-|TRBJ2-7|TRBD2|TRBV3-1/TRBV3-2
TGTGCCAGCAGCAAACATAGCGGGGGCCCCTACGAGCAGTACTTC
CASSKHSGGPYEQYF
>-|TRBJ2-3|TRBD2|TRBV6-6
TGTGCCAGCGGGAGACGGGCGGGAGCATCAGATACGCAGTATTTT
CASGRRAGASDTQYF
>-|TRBJ1-1|-|TRBV3-1/TRBV3-2
TGTGCCAGCAGTCCAGACATGACTGAAGCTTTCTTT
CASSPDMTEAFF
>-|TRBJ1-5|TRBD1|TRBV24-1
TGTGCCACCAGTGAAAGGACAGGGGTGTATCAGCCCCAGCATTTT
CATSERTGVYQPQHF
>-|TRBJ2-2|-|TRBV11-2
TGTGCCAGCAGCTTAACCCGTGGGGAGCTGTTTTTT
CASSLTRGELFF
>-|TRBJ2-1|TRBD2|TRBV9
TGTGCCAGCAGCCCCGGCGGGGGGAGCTCCTACAATGAGCAGTTCTTC
CASSPGGGSSYNEQFF
>-|TRBJ1-5|-|TRBV19
TGTGCCAGTAGCTCGACAGTCGTACAGCCCCAGCATTTT
CASSSTVVQPQHF
>-|TRBJ1-6|TRBD1|TRBV30
TGTGCCTGGAATGGACAGGGGGGTAATTATGATTCACCCCTCCACTTT
CAWNGQGGNYDSPLHF
>-|TRBJ1-6|-|TRBV4-3
TGCGCCAGCAGCCAAGTGGGGGGCGCGGAGAATTCACCCCTCCACTTT
CASSQVGGAENSPLHF
>-|TRBJ1-2|-|TRBV29-1
TGCAGCGTGCCGGTCTCAAGGTCCCATGCCAATGGCTACACCTTC
CSVPVSRSHANGYTF
>-|TRBJ2-5|-|TRBV7-6
TGTGCCAACGGACTCCAGTACTTC
CANGLQYF
>-|TRBJ1-2|TRBD1|TRBV7-2
TGTGCCAGCAGCGAACAGGACAGGGGGCAAGGCTACACCTTC
CASSEQDRGQGYTF